This TCR beta chain was sequenced in a study of sequential checkpoint blockade in melanoma. Study information: After both sequences, patients received maintenance nivolumab.

Sequenced by immunoSEQ multiplex PCR; TCRdb stores in-frame clones only, minus some. The sample contains 9,500 to 13,000 clones, around 74% of which appear only once. The CDR3 sequence is 16 residues long. CDR1 is SGHTS and CDR2 is YDEGEE in the germline V gene. The V and J ends lost 4 bases and 3 bases respectively, with 19 bases between them. Treatment defined: randomized to nivolumab then ipilimumab (arm A) or the reverse (arm B). None of the patients previously received DNA-damaging chemotherapy. Sorted cells were live CD3+CD8+, lacking CD19 and CD56, from PBMCs. This sequence joins TRBV5-8 and TRBJ1-2; D remains ambiguous. Here the sequenced sample was CD8+ T cells sorted from blood (inferred from file names), taken from a patient given nivolumab and ipilimumab in sequence. The TCR sequence derives from a human donor with melanoma. The CDR3 spells CASSTRSSSLYYGYTF. The CDR3 region has the DNA TGTGCCAGCAGCACCCGGAGTTCTTCGTTATACTATGGCTACACCTTC.